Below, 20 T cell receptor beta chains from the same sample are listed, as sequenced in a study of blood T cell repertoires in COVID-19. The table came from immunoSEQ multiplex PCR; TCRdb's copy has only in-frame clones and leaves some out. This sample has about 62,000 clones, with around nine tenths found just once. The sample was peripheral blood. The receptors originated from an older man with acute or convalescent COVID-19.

The chain's CDR3 is CASGRGYGYTF. CDR3 DNA: TGTGCCAGCGGGAGGGGGTATGGCTACACCTTC. This chain connects TRBV27 to TRBJ1-2, with D possibly TRBD1 on 6 matching bases. The V gene lost 8 bases and the J gene lost 5 bases, with 9 bases spanning the gap. Germline-derived CDR1 and CDR2 are MNHEY and SMNVEV (reference sequence). This CDR3 spans 11 amino acids.

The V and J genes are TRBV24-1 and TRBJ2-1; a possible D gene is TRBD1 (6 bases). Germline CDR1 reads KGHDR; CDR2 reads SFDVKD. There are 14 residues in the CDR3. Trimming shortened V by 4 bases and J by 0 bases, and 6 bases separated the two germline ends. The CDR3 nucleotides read TGTGCCACCAGTGACAGGGGCTCCTACAATGAGCAGTTCTTC. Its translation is CATSDRGSYNEQFF.

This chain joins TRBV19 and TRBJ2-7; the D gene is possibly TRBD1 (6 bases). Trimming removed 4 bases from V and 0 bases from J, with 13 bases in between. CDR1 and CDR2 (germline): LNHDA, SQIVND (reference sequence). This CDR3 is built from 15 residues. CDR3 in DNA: TGTGCCAGTAGTAGGACAGCAATAAGCTCCTACGAGCAGTACTTC. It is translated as CASSRTAISSYEQYF.

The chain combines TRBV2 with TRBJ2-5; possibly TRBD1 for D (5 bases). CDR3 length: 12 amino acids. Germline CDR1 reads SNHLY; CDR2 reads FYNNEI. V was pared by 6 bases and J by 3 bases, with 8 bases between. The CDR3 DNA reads TGTGCCAGCAGCGTAGGGGAAGAGACCCAGTACTTC. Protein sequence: CASSVGEETQYF.

In DNA, the CDR3 is TGCGCCAGCAGCTTGACAGGGGGGACTAATGAAAAACTGTTTTTT. The encoded protein is CASSLTGGTNEKLFF. The J gene is TRBJ1-4, the V gene TRBV5-1; 8 bases fit TRBD1. CDR3 length: 15 residues. The germline gives CDR1 SGHRS, CDR2 YFSETQ. The V and J ends lost 1 base and 2 bases, in that order; junction bases with no gene match: 1.

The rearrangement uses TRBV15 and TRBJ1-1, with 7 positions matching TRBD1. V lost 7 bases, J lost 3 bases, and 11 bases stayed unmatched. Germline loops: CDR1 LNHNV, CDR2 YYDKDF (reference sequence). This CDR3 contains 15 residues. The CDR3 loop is CATTRGGVRDTEAFF. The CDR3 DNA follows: TGTGCCACCACCAGGGGGGGAGTTCGGGACACTGAAGCTTTCTTT. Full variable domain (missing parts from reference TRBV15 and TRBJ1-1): DAMVIQNPRYQVTQFGKPVTLSCSQTLNHNVMYWYQQKSSQAPKLLFHYYDKDFNNEADTPDNFQSRRPNTSFCFLDIRSPGLGDTAMYLCATTRGGVRDTEAFFGQGTRLTVV.

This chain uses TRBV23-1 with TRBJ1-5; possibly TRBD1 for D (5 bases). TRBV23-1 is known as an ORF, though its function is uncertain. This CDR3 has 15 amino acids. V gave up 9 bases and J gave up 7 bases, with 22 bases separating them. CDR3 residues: CARQPSGGRGQPQHF. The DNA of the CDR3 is TGCGCCAGGCAGCCCTCCGGGGGTCGAGGCCAGCCCCAGCATTTT.

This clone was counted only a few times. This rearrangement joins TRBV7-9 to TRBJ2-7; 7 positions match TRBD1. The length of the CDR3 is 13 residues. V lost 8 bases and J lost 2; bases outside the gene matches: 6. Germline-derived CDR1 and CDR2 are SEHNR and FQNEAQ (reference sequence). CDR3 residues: CASDRAGTYEQYF. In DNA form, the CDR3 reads TGTGCCAGCGACAGGGCCGGTACCTACGAGCAGTACTTC.

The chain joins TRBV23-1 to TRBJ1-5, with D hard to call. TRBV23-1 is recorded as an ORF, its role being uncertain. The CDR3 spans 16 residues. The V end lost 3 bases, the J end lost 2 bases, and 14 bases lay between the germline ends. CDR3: CASSQGRTNGNQPQHF. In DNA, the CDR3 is TGCGCCAGCAGTCAGGGCAGGACTAACGGCAATCAGCCCCAGCATTTT.

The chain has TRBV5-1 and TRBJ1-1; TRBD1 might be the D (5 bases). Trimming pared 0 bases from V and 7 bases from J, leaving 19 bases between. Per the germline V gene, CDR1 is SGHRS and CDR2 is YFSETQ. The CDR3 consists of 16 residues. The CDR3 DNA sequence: TGCGCCAGCAGCTTGGACCATGTGGGGCTAGGGGATGAAGCTTTCTTT. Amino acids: CASSLDHVGLGDEAFF.

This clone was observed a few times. The CDR3 is CASSLGGRNTGELFF. In nucleotides, the CDR3 is TGTGCCAGCAGCTTAGGGGGCAGGAACACCGGGGAGCTGTTTTTT. The rearrangement uses TRBV11-3 and TRBJ2-2; possibly TRBD1 for D (5 bases). Germline CDR1 SGHNT, CDR2 YENEEA. Trimming cost V 1 base and J 1 base, with 7 bases left between them. There are 15 residues in the CDR3. Filled out from reference TRBV11-3 and TRBJ2-2, the complete variable domain reads EAGVVQSPRYKIIEKKQPVAFWCNPISGHNTLYWYLQNLGQGPELLIRYENEEAVDDSQLPKDRFSAERLKGVDSTLKIQPAELGDSAVYLCASSLGGRNTGELFFGEGSRLTVL.

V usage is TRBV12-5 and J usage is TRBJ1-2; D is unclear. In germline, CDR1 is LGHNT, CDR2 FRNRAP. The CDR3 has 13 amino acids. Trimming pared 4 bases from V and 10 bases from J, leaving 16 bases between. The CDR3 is CASGSPGVFAYTF. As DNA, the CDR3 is TGTGCTAGTGGTTCCCCCGGGGTCTTCGCCTACACCTTC.

CDR3 sequence: CASKAGTTDTQYF. The CDR3 DNA sequence: TGTGCCAGCAAAGCGGGAACAACAGATACGCAGTATTTT. V is TRBV5-6 and J is TRBJ2-3, with TRBD2 identical over 7 bases. The CDR3 spans 13 residues. Germline values: CDR1 SGHDT, CDR2 YYEEEE. V shed 6 bases and J 3 bases; nucleotides not matched to a gene: 4.

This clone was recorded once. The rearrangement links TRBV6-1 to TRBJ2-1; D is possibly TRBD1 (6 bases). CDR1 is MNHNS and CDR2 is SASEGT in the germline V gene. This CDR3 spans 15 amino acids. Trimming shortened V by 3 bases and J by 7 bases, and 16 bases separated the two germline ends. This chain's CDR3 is CASSEGQGPRNEQFF. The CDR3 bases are TGTGCCAGCAGTGAGGGGCAGGGGCCACGGAATGAGCAGTTCTTC.

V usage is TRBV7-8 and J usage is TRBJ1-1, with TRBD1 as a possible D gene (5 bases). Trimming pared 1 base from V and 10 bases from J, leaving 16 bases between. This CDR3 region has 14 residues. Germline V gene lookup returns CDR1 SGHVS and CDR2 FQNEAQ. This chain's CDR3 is CASSLDRGSRRAFF. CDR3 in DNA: TGTGCCAGCAGCTTAGATAGGGGCAGCCGGCGAGCTTTCTTT.

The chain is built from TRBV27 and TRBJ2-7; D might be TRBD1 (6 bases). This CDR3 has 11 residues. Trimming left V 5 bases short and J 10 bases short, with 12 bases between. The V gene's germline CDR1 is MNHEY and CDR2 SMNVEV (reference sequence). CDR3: CASSNYRVQYF. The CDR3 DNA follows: TGTGCCAGCAGTAATTACAGGGTTCAGTACTTC.

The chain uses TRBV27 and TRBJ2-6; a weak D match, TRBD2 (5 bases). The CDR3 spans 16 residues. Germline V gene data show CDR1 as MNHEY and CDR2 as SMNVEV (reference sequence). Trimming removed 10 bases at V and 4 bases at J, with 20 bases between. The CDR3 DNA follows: TGTGCCACCAGGAGGAGCACGAACGGGGGGGCCAACGTCCTGACTTTC. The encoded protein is CATRRSTNGGANVLTF.

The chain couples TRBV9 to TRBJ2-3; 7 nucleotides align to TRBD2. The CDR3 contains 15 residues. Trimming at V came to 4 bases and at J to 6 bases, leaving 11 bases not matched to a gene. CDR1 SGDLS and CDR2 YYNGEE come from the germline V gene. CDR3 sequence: CASSLGTKESDTQYF. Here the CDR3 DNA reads TGTGCCAGCAGCCTGGGGACTAAGGAATCCGATACGCAGTATTTT.

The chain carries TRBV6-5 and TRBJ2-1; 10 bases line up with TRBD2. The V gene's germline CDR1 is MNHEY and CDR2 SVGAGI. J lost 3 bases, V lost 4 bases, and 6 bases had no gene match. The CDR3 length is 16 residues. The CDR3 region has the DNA TGTGCCAGCAGTTCTAGCGGGGGACCAAACTACAATGAGCAGTTCTTC. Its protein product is CASSSSGGPNYNEQFF.

CDR3 DNA: TGTGCCAGCAGTCCGGCACTAGCGGGGTTCGGGCAAGAGACCCAGTACTTC. It yields the protein CASSPALAGFGQETQYF. The V gene is TRBV28, the J gene TRBJ2-5; TRBD2 agrees at 10 bases. V lost 5 bases, J lost 2 bases, and 11 bases stayed unmatched. CDR3 length: 17 residues. Germline assignment: CDR1 MDHEN and CDR2 SYDVKM. Full variable domain (missing parts from reference TRBV28 and TRBJ2-5): DVKVTQSSRYLVKRTGEKVFLECVQDMDHENMFWYRQDPGLGLRLIYFSYDVKMKEKGDIPEGYSVSREKKERFSLILESASTNQTSMYLCASSPALAGFGQETQYFGPGTRLLVL.